This T cell receptor beta chain was identified in a study of OX40 agonist ivuxolimab in advanced cancers. For the study at large: Dosing consisted of intravenous ivuxolimab at 0.01 to 10 mg/kg every 2 weeks. Prior anti-PD-1, anti-PD-L1 or anti-CTLA-4 therapy did not bar entry, and 30% to 40% had some. Cohort: 65% to 90% men, mean age approximately 60, aged about 23 to 80.

This CDR3 contains 16 residues. From germline, CDR1 is SNHLY and CDR2 FYNNEI. V shed 2 bases, J shed 5 bases, and the junction held 6 bases outside the gene matches. Sequencing was performed with immunoSEQ multiplex PCR; in TCRdb, only in-frame clones are kept and a portion is missing. Here the sample spans around 12,000 clones, roughly 82% being singletons. Blood draws occurred at baseline, cycle 4 day 1, and cycle 7 day 1. Specimen: CD4+ or CD8+ T cells sorted from blood, collected in a trial of the OX40 agonist ivuxolimab. The sequence was collected from an adult with an advanced solid tumor such as melanoma, head and neck, liver or kidney cancer. This chain connects TRBV2 to TRBJ2-5; 12 nucleotides line up with TRBD2. Here the CDR3 reads CASSEILAGGLETQYF. DNA of the CDR3: TGTGCCAGCAGTGAAATCCTAGCGGGAGGGCTTGAGACCCAGTACTTC. The full variable domain, completed using reference TRBV2 and TRBJ2-5, is EPEVTQTPSHQVTQMGQEVILRCVPISNHLYFYWYRQILGQKVEFLVSFYNNEISEKSEIFDDQFSVERPDGSNFTLKIRSTKLEDSAMYFCASSEILAGGLETQYFGPGTRLLVL.